The present T cell receptor beta chain was sequenced within a study of post-analysis software for immune sequencing data. The study, taken as a whole, reports: Among roughly five TRBV segments more frequent in patients than controls were TRBV5-6, TRBV5-1 and TRBV20-1.

Incorporated into the TCR beta cDNA libraries were unique molecular identifiers, which served to reduce PCR and sequencing biases. TCRdb passed the PCR reads through MiXCR, listing each CDR3 protein once. The repertoire holds a few hundred thousand distinct CDR3 sequences, with 30% to 45% as singletons. CDR3 length equals 15 residues. V lost 5 bases and J 7 bases, leaving 15 bases between the germline ends. This clonotype has a handful of counts. What it binds is not known. The clonotype was recovered from a girl under 18 with multiple sclerosis. Sequenced: blood. J is TRBJ1-6 and V is TRBV12-3 or TRBV12-4; D may be TRBD1 (5 bases). CDR3 sequence (DNA): TGTGCCAGCAGTCCTGGGGGGAGTATCAATTCACCCCTCCACTTT. It is translated as CASSPGGSINSPLHF.